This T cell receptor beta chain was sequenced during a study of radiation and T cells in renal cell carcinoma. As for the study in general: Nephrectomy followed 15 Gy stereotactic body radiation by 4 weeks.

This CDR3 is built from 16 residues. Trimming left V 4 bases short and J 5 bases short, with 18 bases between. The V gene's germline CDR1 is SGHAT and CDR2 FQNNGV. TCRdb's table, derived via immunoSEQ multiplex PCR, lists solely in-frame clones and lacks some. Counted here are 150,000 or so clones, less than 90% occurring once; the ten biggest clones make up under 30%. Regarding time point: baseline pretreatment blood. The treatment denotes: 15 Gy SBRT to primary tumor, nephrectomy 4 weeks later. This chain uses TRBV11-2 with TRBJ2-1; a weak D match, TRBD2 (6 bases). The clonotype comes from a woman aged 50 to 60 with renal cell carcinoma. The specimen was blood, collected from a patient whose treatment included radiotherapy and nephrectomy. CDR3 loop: CASSSLWDGGDNEQFF. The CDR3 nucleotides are TGTGCCAGCAGCTCCCTATGGGACGGCGGGGACAATGAGCAGTTCTTC.